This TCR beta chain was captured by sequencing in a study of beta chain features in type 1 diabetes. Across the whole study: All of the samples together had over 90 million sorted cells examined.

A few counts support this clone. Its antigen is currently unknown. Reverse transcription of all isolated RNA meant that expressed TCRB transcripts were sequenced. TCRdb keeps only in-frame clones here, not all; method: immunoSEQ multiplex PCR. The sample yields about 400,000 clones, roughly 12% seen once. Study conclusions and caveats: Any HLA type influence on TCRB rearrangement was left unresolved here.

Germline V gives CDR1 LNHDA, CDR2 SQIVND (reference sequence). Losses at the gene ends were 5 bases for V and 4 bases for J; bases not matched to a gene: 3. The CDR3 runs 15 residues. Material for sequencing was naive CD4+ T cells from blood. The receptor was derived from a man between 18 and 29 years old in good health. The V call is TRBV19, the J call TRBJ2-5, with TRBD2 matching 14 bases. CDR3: CASSLGTSGRETQYF. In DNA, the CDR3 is TGTGCCAGTAGTCTCGGGACTAGCGGGAGAGAGACCCAGTACTTC.